A single sample is the source of the 21 T cell receptor beta chains below, sequenced in a study of T cells in Graves' hyperthyroidism and ophthalmopathy. RNA transcripts were the template for amplifying TCR beta CDR3 regions. HTBI primers drove first-round RT-PCR of the TCR CDR3. TCRdb itself ran the multiplex PCR reads through MiXCR, one entry per CDR3 protein. The table shows 370,000 or so distinct CDR3 sequences, with about 13% occurring only once. The source material was blood. These receptors came from a man aged 25 to 45 with Graves' hyperthyroidism that later progressed to Graves' ophthalmopathy.

There are many counts of this clonotype. This chain connects TRBV12-3 or TRBV12-4 to TRBJ2-7; 13 nucleotides agree with TRBD2. CDR3 size: 15 residues. V gave up 3 bases and J gave up 3 bases; unmatched junction bases: 2. For the CDR3, the DNA is TGTGCCAGCAGTTTCGGGACTAGCGGGATCTACGAGCAGTACTTC. Its translation is CASSFGTSGIYEQYF.

Comment on this clonotype: This may stem from a read error, because a much larger clone lies one nucleotide away. The rearrangement uses TRBV15 and TRBJ1-5; D is ambiguous. This CDR3 is 15 amino acids long. CDR1 and CDR2 from the germline V gene are LNHNV and YYDKDF (reference sequence). V was clipped by 8 bases and J by 0 bases, with 14 bases between them. This CDR3 is CATGIDINSNQPQHF. The DNA for the CDR3 is TGTGCCACCGGCATCGACATAAATAGCAATCAGCCCCAGCATTTT.

Many counts were recorded for this clonotype. The genes are TRBV6-2 or TRBV6-3 and TRBJ1-1, with D unclear. Trimming removed 7 bases at V and 1 base at J, with 13 bases between. CDR1 is MNHEY, CDR2 SVGEGT, per germline. This CDR3 contains 14 residues. CDR3: CASMTNWRNTEAFF. The CDR3, as DNA: TGTGCCAGCATGACAAACTGGCGGAACACTGAAGCTTTCTTT.

This clonotype was seen many times. This chain's CDR3 is CASSFIFRELFF. Here the CDR3 DNA reads TGTGCCAGCAGTTTCATTTTTAGGGAACTGTTTTTT. V is TRBV12-3 or TRBV12-4 and J is TRBJ1-4; D gene ambiguous. The CDR3 is made up of 12 amino acids. V was cut by 3 bases and J by 12 bases, with 11 bases left in between.

As to this clonotype: This may be a read error: a much more frequent sequence differs by one nucleotide. J is TRBJ1-2 and V is TRBV9, with TRBD1 matching over 8 bases. CDR1 is SGDLS and CDR2 is YYNGEE in the germline V gene. CDR3 length: 15 amino acids. Here the CDR3 DNA reads TGTGCCAGCAGCCCCACCGTCGACAGGGGTGGTGGCTGCACCTTC. It is translated as CASSPTVDRGGGCTF.

The gene calls are TRBV5-6 and TRBJ2-5, with 11 bases that match TRBD2. J was trimmed by 3 bases and V by 4 bases; bases with no gene match: 11. The germline gives CDR1 SGHDT, CDR2 YYEEEE. The CDR3 extends over 17 amino acids. The CDR3, as DNA: TGTGCCAGCAGCCGGAGACTAGCGGGGCAACTAAAAGAGACCCAGTACTTC. It specifies CASSRRLAGQLKETQYF.

This clonotype was counted ten times or more. V usage is TRBV7-9 and J usage is TRBJ2-5; 11 bases fit TRBD2. Per germline, CDR1 SEHNR and CDR2 FQNEAQ (reference sequence). This CDR3 region has 15 residues. Unmatched junction bases numbered 2, after V lost 3 bases and J lost 2 bases. In DNA, the CDR3 is TGTGCCAGCAGCTTGGGGACTAGCGGACAAGAGACCCAGTACTTC. It specifies CASSLGTSGQETQYF. Full variable domain (rest looked up from reference TRBV7-9 and TRBJ2-5): DTGVSQNPRHKITKRGQNVTFRCDPISEHNRLYWYRQTLGQGPEFLTYFQNEAQLEKSRLLSDRFSAERPKGSFSTLEIQRTEQGDSAMYLCASSLGTSGQETQYFGPGTRLLVL.

This clonotype was picked up many times. V and J are TRBV5-5 and TRBJ1-6; D gene uncertain. The CDR3 covers 15 residues. The V end was cut by 4 bases, the J end by 9 bases, with 17 bases between. CDR1 and CDR2 (germline): SGHKS, YYEKEE (reference sequence). CDR3 coding DNA: TGTGCCAGCAGCCCGATTGTAGGACCGGGTTCACCCCTCCACTTT. It codes for CASSPIVGPGSPLHF.

The V gene is TRBV20-1, the J gene TRBJ2-3; tentatively, D is TRBD2 (6 bases). CDR3 size: 15 residues. Trimming stripped 6 bases from V and 0 bases from J, with 16 bases between. Germline assignment: CDR1 DFQATT and CDR2 SNEGSKA (reference sequence). CDR3 loop: CSASRTGRSTDTQYF. The CDR3 nucleotides read TGCAGTGCCTCACGGACTGGGAGGAGCACAGATACGCAGTATTTT.

This clonotype occurred a few times. The V gene is TRBV2, the J gene TRBJ2-7, with D possibly TRBD1 on 6 matching bases. This CDR3 spans 15 amino acids. The V gene lost 6 bases and the J gene lost 5 bases, with 20 bases spanning the gap. The germline V gene encodes CDR1 SNHLY and CDR2 FYNNEI. This CDR3 is CASSEWTAAGDEQYF. The CDR3 region has the DNA TGTGCCAGCAGCGAGTGGACAGCTGCCGGGGACGAGCAGTACTTC.

The chain combines TRBV4-1 with TRBJ1-2, with 7 bases fitting TRBD1. The length of the CDR3 is 16 residues. CDR1 is MGHRA, CDR2 YSYEKL, per germline. V lost 3 bases, J lost 2 bases, and 9 bases stayed unmatched. CDR3 nucleotides: TGCGCCAGCAGCCAGGGCCGGGCAGGGGGGAACTATGGCTACACCTTC. Amino acids: CASSQGRAGGNYGYTF.

The J gene is TRBJ2-2, the V gene TRBV29-1; possibly TRBD2 for D (7 bases). The CDR3 extends over 13 amino acids. Trimming took 7 bases from V and 6 from J, leaving 15 bases between them. Germline V gene sequence: CDR1 SQVTM, CDR2 ANQGSEA. The CDR3: CSGGREGAGELFF. The CDR3 bases are TGCAGCGGTGGCAGGGAGGGGGCCGGGGAGCTGTTTTTT.

This clonotype was detected ten times or more. The chain employs TRBV20-1 and TRBJ1-5; 7 nucleotides line up with TRBD1. The germline gives CDR1 DFQATT, CDR2 SNEGSKA (reference sequence). This CDR3 spans 17 amino acids. V lost 4 bases and J lost 5; bases outside the gene matches: 17. The CDR3: CSATRGGAPGGDQPQHF. The DNA for the CDR3 is TGCAGTGCTACTAGGGGGGGGGCCCCAGGGGGGGATCAGCCCCAGCATTTT.

This clonotype was found a few times. This may be a read error: a much more frequent sequence differs by one nucleotide. The chain couples TRBV2 to TRBJ1-2, with a tentative D call TRBD1 (5 bases). The CDR3 runs to 16 residues. Germline-derived CDR1 and CDR2 are SNHLY and FYNNEI. This CDR3 reads CASGERGAGKGYGYTF. The CDR3 region has the DNA TGTGCCAGCGGTGAACGCGGGGCAGGCAAGGGCTATGGCTACACCTTC. The whole variable domain, remainder taken from reference TRBV2 and TRBJ1-2, is EPEVTQTPSHQVTQMGQEVILRCVPISNHLYFYWYRQILGQKVEFLVSFYNNEISEKSEIFDDQFSVERPDGSNFTLKIRSTKLEDSAMYFCASGERGAGKGYGYTFGSGTRLTVV.

This clonotype was picked up a small number of times. The chain combines TRBV30 with TRBJ1-4; a possible D gene is TRBD1 (6 bases). Trimming took off 1 base at V and 13 bases at J, with 22 bases between the two ends. The CDR3 spans 15 residues. Germline lookup yields CDR1 GTSNPN and CDR2 SVGIG (reference sequence). CDR3 region: CAWSGGAAGYDVLFF. CDR3 bases: TGTGCCTGGAGTGGGGGGGCAGCCGGGTATGATGTACTGTTTTTT.

Many counts were recorded for this clonotype. This chain links TRBV6-5 with TRBJ2-3; no clear D. The CDR3 is 13 residues long. Germline CDR1 reads MNHEY; CDR2 reads SVGAGI. Trimming took 2 bases from V and 2 from J, leaving 5 bases between them. CDR3 loop: CASSYGSTDTQYF. The CDR3 bases are TGTGCCAGCAGTTACGGCTCCACAGATACGCAGTATTTT.

This clonotype was recorded at least ten times. This chain uses TRBV30 with TRBJ1-2; tentative D call: TRBD1 (5 bases). The V end was cut by 2 bases, the J end by 8 bases, with 9 bases between. This CDR3 is built from 11 residues. Germline V gene sequence: CDR1 GTSNPN, CDR2 SVGIG (reference sequence). CDR3 amino acids: CAWSRRVGYTF. The CDR3 DNA reads TGTGCCTGGAGTCGCAGGGTCGGCTACACCTTC.

The CDR3: CASSDRLPTYGYTF. The CDR3 DNA reads as TGTGCCAGCAGTGATCGACTTCCCACCTATGGCTACACCTTC. The chain carries TRBV2 and TRBJ1-2; D is unresolved. This CDR3 has 14 residues. Germline V gene sequence: CDR1 SNHLY, CDR2 FYNNEI. Trimming took 3 bases from V and 4 from J, leaving 12 bases between them.

CDR3 residues: CASSPESLGTYEQYF. The CDR3 region has the DNA TGTGCCAGCTCACCAGAGAGTTTGGGGACCTACGAGCAGTACTTC. The chain recombines TRBV18 with TRBJ2-7; the D is unclear. The V end was cut by 2 bases, the J end by 2 bases, with 13 bases between. This CDR3 is built from 15 residues. CDR1 and CDR2 (germline): KGHSH, LQKENI.

The gene calls are TRBV19 and TRBJ2-1; D unresolved. CDR3 length: 13 residues. Germline values: CDR1 LNHDA, CDR2 SQIVND (reference sequence). Between the trimmed V and J ends, which lost 3 bases and 6 bases, there was a span of 9 bases. The CDR3 reads CASSIVRSNEQFF. The DNA for the CDR3 is TGTGCCAGTAGTATCGTCAGAAGCAATGAGCAGTTCTTC.

This chain connects TRBV20-1 to TRBJ2-7; the match to TRBD2 covers 7 bases. CDR1 and CDR2 (germline): DFQATT, SNEGSKA (reference sequence). The length of the CDR3 is 15 residues. J lost 0 bases, V lost 5 bases, and 10 bases had no gene match. CDR3 sequence (DNA): TGCAGTGCTGGACCTCTCCGCGGGGGCTCCTACGAGCAGTACTTC. Protein product: CSAGPLRGGSYEQYF.